This T cell receptor beta chain was captured in a study of cytomegalovirus exposure and HLA in healthy donors. The PCR employed 60 Vbeta primers together with 13 Jbeta primers. The method was immunoSEQ multiplex PCR; TCRdb's version includes in-frame clones alone and lacks a portion of them. This sample has 130,000 to 150,000 clones, with roughly four fifths found just once. This clone was counted between two and nine times. J lost 4 bases, V lost 1 base, and 8 bases had no gene match. Germline-derived CDR1 and CDR2 are GTSNPN and SVGIG (reference sequence). There are 16 residues in the CDR3. This chain connects TRBV30 to TRBJ2-1; TRBD1 matches 9 bases. The specimen was PBMCs. The receptor's source is a human donor in good health. The CDR3: CAWSDLGTGQYNEQFF. The CDR3 DNA reads as TGTGCCTGGAGTGATTTGGGGACAGGGCAATACAATGAGCAGTTCTTC.